This T cell receptor beta chain was sequenced for a study of molecular identifiers for immune sequencing clone quantification. For this clonotype: A much larger clone is a single base away; this may be a read error. The conserved closing phenylalanine or tryptophan is absent in this CDR3, likely reflecting a read error.

One entry per CDR3 protein, called by TCRdb with MiXCR from the PCR reads. The sample shows over 600,000 distinct CDR3 sequences, about 20% of them seen only once. Germline-derived CDR1 and CDR2 are LGHNA and YSLEER. This CDR3 is 15 amino acids long. V was clipped by 1 base and J by 6 bases, with 12 bases between them. The rearrangement links TRBV4-3 to TRBJ1-4, with TRBD1 as a possible D gene (5 bases). The sequence was obtained from a human donor in good health. Some libraries in this study had Jurkat cell RNA spiked in. Sequenced material: naive CD8+ T cells from blood, with Jurkat cell RNA spiked in. Regarding subset: FACS-sorted CD8+CD4-CCR7+CD45RA+ naive T cells. The CDR3 spells CASSQGSRADEKLFY. The CDR3 DNA reads as TGCGCCAGCAGCCAAGGTTCCAGGGCGGATGAAAAACTGTTTTAT.